This T cell receptor (beta chain) was sequenced during a study of shared clonotypes between healthy human individuals. Study summary: Donors, aged 18 to 49, were a couple of women and a few men. Study observations and caveats: The four-donor shared clonotypes exceeded non-shared clonotypes in generation probability, with non-shared ones scoring lower.

The repertoire was sequenced with immunoSEQ multiplex PCR; TCRdb's copy has only in-frame clones and lacks some. The repertoire holds 1.5 million to 2.5 million clones, with over 85% as singletons. Cells designated naive CD8 were CD45RO-negative and were positively selected for CCR7, with terminally differentiated effector memory CD45RA+ cells excluded. Germline V lookup: CDR1 SGHVS, CDR2 FQNEAQ. The V segment lost 2 bases and the J segment 7 bases; nucleotides outside the gene matches: 7. The CDR3 spans 15 residues. A remark on this clone: The antigen is unknown.

The V gene is TRBV7-8, the J gene TRBJ1-2, with 10 bases aligning to TRBD1. This TCR was sampled from a man younger than 35 in good health. The sample was naive CD8+ T cells sorted from blood. In nucleotides, the CDR3 is TGTGCCAGCAGCTTACGGGGGGGACAGGGGATTGGCTACACCTTC. It codes for CASSLRGGQGIGYTF.